This T cell receptor beta chain is from a study of CD8 T cells in Susac syndrome. Germline CDR1 SGHRS, CDR2 YFSETQ. The CDR3 is made up of 17 amino acids. Trimming took 4 bases from V and 0 from J; bases not matched to a gene: 11. Sequencing of TCR beta was carried out in blood CD8+ and CD4+ T cells. TEMRA cells were enriched by FACS, while CD8+ and CD4+ T cells were obtained through a negative isolation that was performed magnetically. RNA amounts of about 0.5 to 1 ug underwent reverse transcription with random hexamers. MiXCR, run by TCRdb on the immunoSEQ multiplex PCR reads, gives a single entry per CDR3 protein. The sample carries about 150,000 distinct CDR3 sequences, approximately 90% recorded once.

The J gene is TRBJ2-7, the V gene TRBV5-1; 9 nucleotides agree with TRBD1. Material for sequencing was CD4+ T cells from PBMCs. This TCR came from a human donor in good health. DNA for the CDR3: TGCGCCAGCAGCGCGAACCGTGCGGGACAGGGCTCCTACGAGCAGTACTTC. This translates into CASSANRAGQGSYEQYF. Full variable domain (missing parts from reference TRBV5-1 and TRBJ2-7): KAGVTQTPRYLIKTRGQQVTLSCSPISGHRSVSWYQQTPGQGLQFLFEYFSETQRNKGNFPGRFSGRQFSNSRSEMNVSTLELGDSALYLCASSANRAGQGSYEQYFGPGTRLTVT.